Presented here are 23 T cell receptor beta chains from one specimen sequenced in a study of blood T cell repertoires in COVID-19. Produced via immunoSEQ multiplex PCR; TCRdb's table is partial and in-frame only. Of roughly 300,000 clones listed, roughly nine tenths are singletons. The sequenced sample consisted of peripheral blood. The receptor set was obtained from a woman aged 25 to 45 with COVID-19, enrolled during active disease.

The chain couples TRBV5-4 to TRBJ1-2; 8 bases align to TRBD1. Trimming removed 0 bases from V and 8 bases from J; junction bases left unmatched: 6. This CDR3 is 14 amino acids long. Germline V lookup: CDR1 SGHNT, CDR2 YYREEE (reference sequence). The CDR3 region is CASSLDNRGKGYTF. For the CDR3, the DNA is TGTGCCAGCAGCTTGGATAACAGGGGGAAAGGCTACACCTTC.

The chain employs TRBV7-8 and TRBJ1-5, with 8 bases matching TRBD1. This CDR3 has 15 residues. The ends lost 6 bases at V and 5 bases at J; junction bases unmatched: 9. Germline V gene data show CDR1 as SGHVS and CDR2 as FQNEAQ. As DNA, the CDR3 is TGTGCCAGCAGTCCTGGACAGGGTCTCTATCAGCCCCAGCATTTT. Protein sequence: CASSPGQGLYQPQHF.

This rearrangement joins TRBV4-1 to TRBJ1-5; 7 nucleotides match TRBD1. CDR1 and CDR2 (germline): MGHRA, YSYEKL. This CDR3 contains 15 residues. V was pared by 3 bases and J by 3 bases, with 5 bases of the junction left unmatched. The CDR3 protein is CASSQLGQANQPQHF. CDR3 DNA sequence: TGCGCCAGCAGCCAGCTAGGACAGGCCAATCAGCCCCAGCATTTT.

V gene TRBV28 combines with J gene TRBJ1-4; tentatively, D is TRBD1 (6 bases). CDR1 and CDR2 from the germline V gene are MDHEN and SYDVKM. This CDR3 has 15 residues. V lost 4 bases to trimming and J lost 7 bases, with 16 bases between them. This CDR3 is CASSYPGGIGEKLFF. CDR3 nucleotides: TGTGCCAGCAGTTATCCGGGGGGCATCGGTGAAAAACTGTTTTTT.

This chain links TRBV7-9 with TRBJ1-4; the D is unclear. The CDR3 contains 14 residues. Trimming took 1 base from V and 5 from J, leaving 8 bases between them. CDR1 is SEHNR and CDR2 is FQNEAQ in the germline V gene (reference sequence). The DNA of the CDR3 is TGTGCCAGCAGCTTAGAGGGCGGGAATGAAAAACTGTTTTTT. This gives the protein CASSLEGGNEKLFF.

Turning to this clone: The same CDR3 arises from other DNA sequences in this sample as well. This chain links TRBV3-1 (or the pseudogene TRBV3-2) with TRBJ2-7, with 7 nucleotides matching TRBD2. The CDR3 totals 15 residues. Germline V gene data show CDR1 as LGHDT and CDR2 as YNNKEL (reference sequence). Trimming cost V 1 base and J 4 bases; bases outside gene matches: 7. The DNA for the CDR3 is TGTGCCAGCAGCCAAGGATGGCAGGGAGGGTACGAGCAGTACTTC. It translates to CASSQGWQGGYEQYF.

V is TRBV6-5 and J is TRBJ1-1, with D tentatively TRBD1 (6 bases). CDR1 is MNHEY, CDR2 SVGAGI, per germline. This CDR3 has 16 residues. The ends were cut back, 4 bases at V and 0 bases at J, with 15 bases in the middle. The CDR3 loop is CASSSPTGTLNTEAFF. The DNA for the CDR3 is TGTGCCAGCAGTTCGCCTACCGGGACATTGAACACTGAAGCTTTCTTT.

The genes are TRBV11-2 and TRBJ1-3; 9 bases are shared with TRBD1. V lost 0 bases, J lost 4 bases, and 1 base stayed unmatched. This CDR3 has 15 amino acids. CDR1 SGHAT and CDR2 FQNNGV come from the germline V gene. CDR3 DNA sequence: TGTGCCAGCAGCTTAGAAGGGACAGGGGGAAACACCATATATTTT. Its translation is CASSLEGTGGNTIYF.

The chain's CDR3 is CAWSVQGAEKLFF. The CDR3 region has the DNA TGTGCCTGGAGTGTGCAGGGGGCTGAAAAACTGTTTTTT. This sequence joins TRBV30 and TRBJ1-4; 8 bases are shared with TRBD1. V shed 0 bases and J 7 bases; nucleotides not matched to a gene: 1. Per germline, CDR1 GTSNPN and CDR2 SVGIG (reference sequence). The CDR3 spans 13 residues.

The chain employs TRBV30 and TRBJ2-7; 9 bases map to TRBD1. The CDR3 spans 12 residues. In germline, CDR1 is GTSNPN, CDR2 SVGIG (reference sequence). V gave up 1 base and J gave up 7 bases; unmatched junction bases: 2. The CDR3 sequence: CAWSDRGQEQYF. Written as DNA, the CDR3 is TGTGCCTGGAGTGACAGGGGGCAGGAGCAGTACTTC.

The chain has TRBV10-2 and TRBJ2-2; 14 nucleotides line up with TRBD2. V lost 6 bases, J lost 3 bases, and 9 bases stayed unmatched. CDR3 length equals 18 residues. Germline V gene sequence: CDR1 WSHSY, CDR2 SAAADI. CDR3 in amino acids: CASRAPGLAGADTGELFF. The CDR3 nucleotides are TGCGCCAGCAGAGCTCCGGGACTAGCGGGGGCTGACACCGGGGAGCTGTTTTTT.

This rearrangement joins TRBV2 to TRBJ1-4, with 7 bases fitting TRBD1. V was clipped by 6 bases and J by 3 bases; unmatched bases: 13. Germline V gives CDR1 SNHLY, CDR2 FYNNEI. The CDR3 consists of 17 residues. The chain's CDR3 is CASRNPDRVGANEKLFF. DNA of the CDR3: TGTGCCAGCAGGAACCCAGACAGGGTGGGAGCTAATGAAAAACTGTTTTTT.

The genes are TRBV5-5 and TRBJ2-7, with D tentatively TRBD1 (5 bases). CDR1 and CDR2 from the germline V gene are SGHKS and YYEKEE (reference sequence). The CDR3 is 10 residues long. CDR3: CTYRPDKQYF. The CDR3 nucleotides read TGTACCTATAGGCCGGACAAGCAGTACTTC. Combining the CDR3 with reference TRBV5-5 and TRBJ2-7 gives the whole variable domain DAGVTQSPTHLIKTRGQQVTLRCSPISGHKSVSWYQQVLGQGPQFIFQYYEKEERGRGNFPDRFSARQFPNYSSELNVNALLLGDSALYLCTYRPDKQYFGPGTRLTVT.

Turning to this clone: Its ends do not fully match the called genes, so a read error is possible. This rearrangement joins TRBV7-6 to TRBJ2-7; 7 bases align to TRBD1. Germline CDR1 reads SGHVS; CDR2 reads FNYEAQ. The CDR3 covers 15 residues. The CDR3 loop is CASSVAGGEWREQYF. CDR3 DNA: TGTGCCAGCAGCGTAGCAGGGGGTGAATGGAGGGAGCAGTACTTC.

The rearrangement joins TRBV11-2 to TRBJ2-2; 7 positions match TRBD1. CDR1 is SGHAT, CDR2 FQNNGV, per germline. The CDR3 runs 18 residues. J gave up 4 bases and V 5 bases, and 16 bases lay outside the gene matches. The CDR3: CASSPQRTGAQSTGELFF. CDR3 sequence (DNA): TGTGCCAGCAGCCCACAACGTACAGGGGCCCAATCCACCGGGGAGCTGTTTTTT.

The V gene is TRBV9, the J gene TRBJ1-4; 7 nucleotides align to TRBD1. V trimming: 3 bases; J trimming: 4 bases; junction bases outside the gene matches: 9. The CDR3 spans 16 residues. Germline V lookup: CDR1 SGDLS, CDR2 YYNGEE. CDR3: CASSADGTASNEKLFF. In nucleotides, the CDR3 is TGTGCCAGCAGCGCCGACGGGACAGCTAGTAATGAAAAACTGTTTTTT.

The chain links TRBV5-5 to TRBJ1-2; perhaps TRBD1 as D (6 bases). The V end lost 4 bases, the J end lost 1 base, and 11 bases lay between the germline ends. The V gene's germline CDR1 is SGHKS and CDR2 YYEKEE (reference sequence). CDR3 length equals 14 residues. CDR3 sequence: CASSPRTDNYGYTF. The CDR3 nucleotides read TGTGCCAGCAGCCCCAGGACAGATAACTATGGCTACACCTTC.

Here the CDR3 reads CASSLFGVQETQYF. The CDR3, as DNA: TGTGCCAGCAGCTTATTCGGGGTCCAAGAGACCCAGTACTTC. This chain uses TRBV7-8 with TRBJ2-5, with a possible D match to TRBD2 (5 bases). The CDR3 has 14 residues. Per the germline V gene, CDR1 is SGHVS and CDR2 is FQNEAQ. V lost 2 bases, J lost 1 base, and 8 bases lay in between.

The chain combines TRBV29-1 with TRBJ2-7, with 11 positions matching TRBD2. This CDR3 has 13 residues. V lost 6 bases to trimming and J lost 3 bases; unmatched junction nucleotides: 4. From germline, CDR1 is SQVTM and CDR2 ANQGSEA. CDR3: CSVETSGNYEQYF. CDR3 DNA: TGCAGCGTGGAGACTAGCGGGAACTACGAGCAGTACTTC.

This chain joins TRBV11-2 and TRBJ2-3; no definite D call. This CDR3 spans 12 amino acids. Germline values: CDR1 SGHAT, CDR2 FQNNGV. V was pared by 5 bases and J by 6 bases, with 9 bases between. The CDR3 DNA reads as TGTGCCAGCAGCCCCAACGAGGATACGCAGTATTTT. Translation: CASSPNEDTQYF.

This clone was recorded once. The chain couples TRBV6-5 to TRBJ2-7; the D gene is possibly TRBD1 (6 bases). Germline V gene sequence: CDR1 MNHEY, CDR2 SVGAGI. V dropped 6 bases and J dropped 3 bases, with 15 bases sitting between them. The CDR3 covers 14 residues. CDR3: CASSLQKDSYEQYF. The CDR3 coding sequence is TGTGCCAGCAGCCTTCAAAAGGACAGCTACGAGCAGTACTTC.

V usage is TRBV23-1 and J usage is TRBJ2-3; 7 bases agree with TRBD2. TRBV23-1 is reported as an ORF; its role is uncertain. V was clipped by 5 bases and J by 1 base; unmatched bases: 6. This CDR3 is 15 amino acids long. The CDR3 bases are TGCGCCAGCAGTGCCGGTCGGGAGGGCACAGATACGCAGTATTTT. Protein: CASSAGREGTDTQYF.

This chain connects TRBV15 to TRBJ1-2, with 9 bases lining up with TRBD1. The CDR3 is 17 residues long. Germline loops: CDR1 LNHNV, CDR2 YYDKDF (reference sequence). Trimming cost V 0 bases and J 4 bases; bases outside gene matches: 9. CDR3 amino acids: CATSRDHGTGFFYGYTF. The DNA for the CDR3 is TGTGCCACCAGCAGAGATCATGGGACAGGGTTTTTCTATGGCTACACCTTC.